The rows below give T cell receptor beta chains drawn from one sample of a study of CD8 T cells in ankylosing spondylitis. TCRdb reprocessed the 5' RACE reads with MiXCR, giving one entry per CDR3 protein. The repertoire includes about 460,000 distinct CDR3 sequences, approximately 5.3% of them detected once, and under 4.5% sits in the top ten. The sequencing sample was made of blood, either unsorted or a sorted T cell fraction (not recorded which). The receptor source for this set is a male donor with ankylosing spondylitis. The CDR3 runs from the conserved cysteine through the conserved F or W. The D gene is left open where the match is weak. The size field reads once, few, many, or a class for an expanded clone.

V gene: TRBV7-2
clone size: many
J gene: TRBJ1-4
D gene: TRBD1
CDR3 protein: CASSLELWTGTNEKLFF
CDR3 DNA: TGTGCCAGCAGCTTGGAACTCTGGACAGGAACTAATGAAAAACTGTTTTTT

V gene: TRBV20-1
clone size: few
J gene: TRBJ2-1
D gene: TRBD2
CDR3 protein: CSATRLAGRRPNEQFF
CDR3 DNA: TGCAGTGCTACGAGACTAGCGGGGAGGCGGCCCAATGAGCAGTTCTTC

V gene: TRBV5-1
clone size: many
J gene: TRBJ2-2
D gene: TRBD1
CDR3 protein: CASSLLGQAVNTGELFF
CDR3 DNA: TGCGCCAGCAGCTTGTTGGGACAGGCCGTTAACACCGGGGAGCTGTTTTTT

V gene: TRBV7-3
clone size: many
J gene: TRBJ2-3
D gene: -
CDR3 protein: CASSAAQGTSTDTQYF
CDR3 DNA: TGTGCCAGCAGCGCCGCACAGGGCACTAGCACAGATACGCAGTATTTT

V gene: TRBV6-2/TRBV6-3
clone size: many
J gene: TRBJ1-1
D gene: -
CDR3 protein: CASMNRENTEAFF
CDR3 DNA: TGTGCCAGCATGAACAGGGAAAACACTGAAGCTTTCTTT

V gene: TRBV20-1
clone size: many
J gene: TRBJ2-1
D gene: -
CDR3 protein: CSAWTDDYPAYNEQFF
CDR3 DNA: TGCAGTGCTTGGACAGACGACTACCCCGCGTACAATGAGCAGTTCTTC

V gene: TRBV5-1
clone size: many
J gene: TRBJ1-5
D gene: -
CDR3 protein: CASSLGEEGQPQHF
CDR3 DNA: TGCGCCAGCAGCTTAGGAGAAGAGGGTCAGCCCCAGCATTTT

V gene: TRBV7-2
clone size: many
J gene: TRBJ2-1
D gene: -
CDR3 protein: CASSLRGLKGEQFF
CDR3 DNA: TGTGCCAGCAGCTTAAGGGGACTGAAGGGTGAGCAGTTCTTC

V gene: TRBV20-1
clone size: many
J gene: TRBJ2-1
D gene: -
CDR3 protein: CSAEGSSSYNEQFF
CDR3 DNA: TGCAGTGCTGAAGGATCGAGCTCCTACAATGAGCAGTTCTTC

V gene: TRBV5-1
clone size: many
J gene: TRBJ2-7
D gene: -
CDR3 protein: CASSRATSYEQYF
CDR3 DNA: TGCGCCAGCAGCCGAGCCACATCCTACGAGCAGTACTTC